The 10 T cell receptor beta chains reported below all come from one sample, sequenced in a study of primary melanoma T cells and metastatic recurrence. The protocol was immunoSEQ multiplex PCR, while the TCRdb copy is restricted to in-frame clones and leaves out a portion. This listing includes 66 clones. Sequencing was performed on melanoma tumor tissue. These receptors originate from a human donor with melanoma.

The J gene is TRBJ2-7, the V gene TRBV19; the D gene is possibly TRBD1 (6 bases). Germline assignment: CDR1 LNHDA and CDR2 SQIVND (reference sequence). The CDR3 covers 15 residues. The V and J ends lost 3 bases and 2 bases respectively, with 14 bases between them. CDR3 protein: CASSIADSYTYEQYF. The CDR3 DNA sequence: TGTGCCAGTAGTATTGCGGACAGCTACACCTACGAGCAGTACTTC.

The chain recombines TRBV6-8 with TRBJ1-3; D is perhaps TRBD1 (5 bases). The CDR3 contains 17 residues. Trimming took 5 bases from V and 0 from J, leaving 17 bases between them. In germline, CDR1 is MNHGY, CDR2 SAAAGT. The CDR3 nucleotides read TGTGCCAGCAGTGGGGCTGTGCGGGGCCACTCTGGAAACACCATATATTTT. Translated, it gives CASSGAVRGHSGNTIYF.

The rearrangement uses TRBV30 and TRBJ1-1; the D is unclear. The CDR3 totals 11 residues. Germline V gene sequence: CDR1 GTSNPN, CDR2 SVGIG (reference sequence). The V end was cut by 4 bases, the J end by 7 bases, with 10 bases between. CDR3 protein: CAWTWKGEAFF. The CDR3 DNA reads TGTGCCTGGACGTGGAAGGGTGAAGCTTTCTTT.

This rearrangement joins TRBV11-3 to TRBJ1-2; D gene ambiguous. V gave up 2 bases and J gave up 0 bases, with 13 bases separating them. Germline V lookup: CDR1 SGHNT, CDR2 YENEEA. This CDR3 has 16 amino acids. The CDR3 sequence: CASSLQTRVTNYGYTF. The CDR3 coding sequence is TGTGCCAGCAGCTTACAAACTAGGGTCACTAACTATGGCTACACCTTC. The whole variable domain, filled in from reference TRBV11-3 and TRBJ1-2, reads EAGVVQSPRYKIIEKKQPVAFWCNPISGHNTLYWYLQNLGQGPELLIRYENEEAVDDSQLPKDRFSAERLKGVDSTLKIQPAELGDSAVYLCASSLQTRVTNYGYTFGSGTRLTVV.

CDR3 sequence: CASSPDRDTEAFF. CDR3 DNA: TGTGCCAGCTCGCCGGACAGGGACACTGAAGCTTTCTTT. The chain has TRBV18 and TRBJ1-1, with 8 bases lining up with TRBD1. Germline CDR1 and CDR2: KGHSH and LQKENI. Losses at the gene ends were 6 bases for V and 3 bases for J; bases not matched to a gene: 3. CDR3 length: 13 residues.

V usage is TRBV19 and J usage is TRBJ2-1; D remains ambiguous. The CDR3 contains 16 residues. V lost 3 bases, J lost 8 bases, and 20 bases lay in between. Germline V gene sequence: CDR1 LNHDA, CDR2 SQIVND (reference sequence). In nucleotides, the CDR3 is TGTGCCAGTAGTATCCCGCGCTTGGGGTTCCGGGATGAGCAGTTCTTC. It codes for CASSIPRLGFRDEQFF.

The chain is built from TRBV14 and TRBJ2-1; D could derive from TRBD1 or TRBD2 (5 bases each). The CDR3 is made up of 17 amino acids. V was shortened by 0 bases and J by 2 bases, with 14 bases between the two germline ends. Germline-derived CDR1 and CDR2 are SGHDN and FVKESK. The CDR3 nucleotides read TGTGCCAGCAGCCAAGATGCTAGCTGGGGCCCCTACAATGAGCAGTTCTTC. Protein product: CASSQDASWGPYNEQFF.

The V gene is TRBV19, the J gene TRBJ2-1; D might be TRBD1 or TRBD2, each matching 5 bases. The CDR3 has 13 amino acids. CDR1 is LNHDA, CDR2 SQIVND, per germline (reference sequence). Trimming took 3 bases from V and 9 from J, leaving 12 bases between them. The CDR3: CASSMRDGIEQFF. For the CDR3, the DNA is TGTGCCAGTAGTATGAGGGACGGGATTGAGCAGTTCTTC. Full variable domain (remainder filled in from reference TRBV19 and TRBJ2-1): DGGITQSPKYLFRKEGQNVTLSCEQNLNHDAMYWYRQDPGQGLRLIYYSQIVNDFQKGDIAEGYSVSREKKESFPLTVTSAQKNPTAFYLCASSMRDGIEQFFGPGTRLTVL.

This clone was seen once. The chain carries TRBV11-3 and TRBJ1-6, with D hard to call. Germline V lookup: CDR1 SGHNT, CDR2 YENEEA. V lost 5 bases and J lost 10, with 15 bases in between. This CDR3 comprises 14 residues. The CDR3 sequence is CASSPFGSGSPLHF. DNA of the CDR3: TGTGCCAGCAGCCCCTTCGGGAGCGGATCACCCCTCCACTTT.

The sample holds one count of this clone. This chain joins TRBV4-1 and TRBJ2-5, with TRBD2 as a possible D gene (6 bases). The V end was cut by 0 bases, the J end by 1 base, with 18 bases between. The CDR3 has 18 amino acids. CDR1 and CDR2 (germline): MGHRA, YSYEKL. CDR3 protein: CASSQEPPPAGIQETQYF. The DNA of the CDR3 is TGCGCCAGCAGCCAAGAACCCCCCCCTGCGGGGATCCAAGAGACCCAGTACTTC.